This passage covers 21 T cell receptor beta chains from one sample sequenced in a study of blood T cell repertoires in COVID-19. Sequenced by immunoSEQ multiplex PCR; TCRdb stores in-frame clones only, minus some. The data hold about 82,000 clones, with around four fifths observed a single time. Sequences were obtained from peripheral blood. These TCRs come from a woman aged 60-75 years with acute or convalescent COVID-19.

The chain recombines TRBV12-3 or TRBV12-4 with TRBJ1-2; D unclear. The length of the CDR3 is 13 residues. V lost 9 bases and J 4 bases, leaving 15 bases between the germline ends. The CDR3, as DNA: TGTGCCAGTCTAGAACGGTCATCCTATGGCTACACCTTC. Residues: CASLERSSYGYTF.

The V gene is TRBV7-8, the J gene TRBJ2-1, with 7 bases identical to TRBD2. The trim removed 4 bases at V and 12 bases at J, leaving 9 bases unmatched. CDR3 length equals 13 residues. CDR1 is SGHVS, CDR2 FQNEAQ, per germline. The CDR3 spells CASSSGLVQAQFF. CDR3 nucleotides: TGTGCCAGCAGCTCCGGACTAGTTCAGGCGCAGTTCTTC.

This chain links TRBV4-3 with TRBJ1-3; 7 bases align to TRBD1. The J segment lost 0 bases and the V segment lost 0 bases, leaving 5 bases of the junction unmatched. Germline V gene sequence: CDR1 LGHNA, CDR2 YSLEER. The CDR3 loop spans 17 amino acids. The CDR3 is CASSQEPQGDSGNTIYF. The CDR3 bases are TGCGCCAGCAGCCAAGAACCGCAGGGGGACTCTGGAAACACCATATATTTT.

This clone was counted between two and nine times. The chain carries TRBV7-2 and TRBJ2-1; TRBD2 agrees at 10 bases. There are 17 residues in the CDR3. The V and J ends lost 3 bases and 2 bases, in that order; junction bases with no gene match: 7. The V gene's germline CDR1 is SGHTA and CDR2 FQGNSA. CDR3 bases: TGTGCCAGCAGCTTTACTTCTAGCGGGGGAACCTACAATGAGCAGTTCTTC. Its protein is CASSFTSSGGTYNEQFF.

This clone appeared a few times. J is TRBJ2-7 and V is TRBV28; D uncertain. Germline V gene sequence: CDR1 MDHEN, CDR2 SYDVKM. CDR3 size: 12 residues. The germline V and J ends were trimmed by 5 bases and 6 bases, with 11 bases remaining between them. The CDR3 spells CASSVDIAEQYF. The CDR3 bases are TGTGCCAGCAGTGTCGACATTGCCGAGCAGTACTTC.

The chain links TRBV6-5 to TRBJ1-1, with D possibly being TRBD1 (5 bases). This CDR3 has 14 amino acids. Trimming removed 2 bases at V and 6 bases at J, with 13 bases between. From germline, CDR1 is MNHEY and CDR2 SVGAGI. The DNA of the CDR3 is TGTGCCAGCAGTTACAACGAGGGGAGGGCTGAAGCTTTCTTT. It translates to CASSYNEGRAEAFF.

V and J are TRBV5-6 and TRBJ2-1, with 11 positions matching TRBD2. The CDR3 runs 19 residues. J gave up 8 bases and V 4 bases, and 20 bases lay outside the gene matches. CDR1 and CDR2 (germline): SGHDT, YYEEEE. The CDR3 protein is CASSAPVPTIAGGRDEQFF. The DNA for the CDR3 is TGTGCCAGCAGCGCTCCGGTTCCAACTATAGCGGGAGGGAGAGATGAGCAGTTCTTC.

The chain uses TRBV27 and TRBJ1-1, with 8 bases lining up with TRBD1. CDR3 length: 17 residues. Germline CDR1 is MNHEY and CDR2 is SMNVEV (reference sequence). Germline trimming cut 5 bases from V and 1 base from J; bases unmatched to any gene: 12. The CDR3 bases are TGTGCCAGCAGTATACTTACCGGGACAGGATCGAACACTGAAGCTTTCTTT. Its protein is CASSILTGTGSNTEAFF.

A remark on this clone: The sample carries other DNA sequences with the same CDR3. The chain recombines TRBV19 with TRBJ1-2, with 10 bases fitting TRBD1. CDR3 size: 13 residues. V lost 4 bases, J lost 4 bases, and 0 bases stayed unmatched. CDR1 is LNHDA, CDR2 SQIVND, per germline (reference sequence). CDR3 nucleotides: TGTGCCAGTAGTAGGACAGGGGGCTATGGCTACACCTTC. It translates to CASSRTGGYGYTF.

CDR3 nucleotides: TGCGCCAGCAGCCCGCGGGGGGAGGTGAACACTGAAGCTTTCTTT. This gives the protein CASSPRGEVNTEAFF. The chain is built from TRBV5-1 and TRBJ1-1; TRBD1 is a possible D gene (5 bases). CDR3 length: 15 amino acids. V lost 4 bases and J 0 bases, leaving 13 bases between the germline ends. Germline V gives CDR1 SGHRS, CDR2 YFSETQ.

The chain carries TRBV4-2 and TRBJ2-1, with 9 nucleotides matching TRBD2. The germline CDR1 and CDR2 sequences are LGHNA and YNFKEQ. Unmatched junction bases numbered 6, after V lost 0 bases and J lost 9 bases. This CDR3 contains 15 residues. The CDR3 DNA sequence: TGTGCCAGCAGCCAAGAAGGTGTAGCGGGAGCTGAGCAGTTCTTC. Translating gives CASSQEGVAGAEQFF.

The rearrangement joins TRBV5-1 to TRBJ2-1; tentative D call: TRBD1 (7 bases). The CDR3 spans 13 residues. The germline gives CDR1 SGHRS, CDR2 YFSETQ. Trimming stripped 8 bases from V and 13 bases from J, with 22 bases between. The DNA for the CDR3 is TGCGCCAGTTCGACATTGCAGGGGGACTTTCAGTTCTTC. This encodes CASSTLQGDFQFF.

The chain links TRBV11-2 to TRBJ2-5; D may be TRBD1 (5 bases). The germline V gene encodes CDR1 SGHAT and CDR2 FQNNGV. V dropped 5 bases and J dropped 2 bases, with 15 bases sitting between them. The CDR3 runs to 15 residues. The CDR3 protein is CASSHPDRYQETQYF. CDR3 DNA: TGTGCCAGCAGCCACCCTGACAGATATCAAGAGACCCAGTACTTC.

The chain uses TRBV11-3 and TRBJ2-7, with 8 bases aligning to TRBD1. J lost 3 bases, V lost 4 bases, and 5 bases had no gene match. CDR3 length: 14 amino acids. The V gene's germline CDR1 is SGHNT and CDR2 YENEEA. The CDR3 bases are TGTGCCAGCAGCTCGCGGACAGGGAACTACGAGCAGTACTTC. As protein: CASSSRTGNYEQYF.

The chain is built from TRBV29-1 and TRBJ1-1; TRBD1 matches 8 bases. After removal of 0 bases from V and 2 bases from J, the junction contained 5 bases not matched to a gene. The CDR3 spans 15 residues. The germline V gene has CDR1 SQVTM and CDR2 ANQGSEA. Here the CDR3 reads CSVEERAGGNTEAFF. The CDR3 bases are TGCAGCGTTGAAGAAAGGGCAGGGGGCAACACTGAAGCTTTCTTT.

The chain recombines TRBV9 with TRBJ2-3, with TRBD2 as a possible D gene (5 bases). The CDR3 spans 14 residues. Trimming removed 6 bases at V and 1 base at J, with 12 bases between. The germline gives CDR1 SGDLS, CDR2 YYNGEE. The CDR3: CASTPGLGTDTQYF. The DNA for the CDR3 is TGTGCCAGCACACCAGGACTCGGCACAGATACGCAGTATTTT.

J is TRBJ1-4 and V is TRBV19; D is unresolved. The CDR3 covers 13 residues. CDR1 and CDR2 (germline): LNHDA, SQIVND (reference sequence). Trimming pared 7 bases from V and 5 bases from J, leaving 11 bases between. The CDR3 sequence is CASKFPENEKLFF. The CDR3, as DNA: TGTGCCAGTAAGTTCCCAGAAAATGAAAAACTGTTTTTT.

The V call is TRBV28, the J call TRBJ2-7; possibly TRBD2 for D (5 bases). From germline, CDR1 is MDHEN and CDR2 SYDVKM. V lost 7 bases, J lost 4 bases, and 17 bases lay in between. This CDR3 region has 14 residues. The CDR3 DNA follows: TGTGCCAGCATAGCCGGAGTCGGCGGGTACGAGCAGTACTTC. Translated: CASIAGVGGYEQYF. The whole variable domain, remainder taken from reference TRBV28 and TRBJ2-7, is DVKVTQSSRYLVKRTGEKVFLECVQDMDHENMFWYRQDPGLGLRLIYFSYDVKMKEKGDIPEGYSVSREKKERFSLILESASTNQTSMYLCASIAGVGGYEQYFGPGTRLTVT.

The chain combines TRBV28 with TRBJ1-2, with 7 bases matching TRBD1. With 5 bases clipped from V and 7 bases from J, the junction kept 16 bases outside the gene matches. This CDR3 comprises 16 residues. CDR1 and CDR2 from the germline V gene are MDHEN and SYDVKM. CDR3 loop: CASSDPQGVGSGGYTF. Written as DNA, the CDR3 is TGTGCCAGCAGTGACCCTCAGGGGGTAGGTTCAGGTGGCTACACCTTC.

CDR3 protein: CASSVGGNEKLFF. CDR3 bases: TGTGCCAGCAGCGTAGGCGGGAATGAAAAACTGTTTTTT. The chain recombines TRBV9 with TRBJ1-4; no clear D gene. This CDR3 spans 13 amino acids. Germline values: CDR1 SGDLS, CDR2 YYNGEE. The V gene lost 0 bases and the J gene lost 5 bases, with 5 bases spanning the gap.

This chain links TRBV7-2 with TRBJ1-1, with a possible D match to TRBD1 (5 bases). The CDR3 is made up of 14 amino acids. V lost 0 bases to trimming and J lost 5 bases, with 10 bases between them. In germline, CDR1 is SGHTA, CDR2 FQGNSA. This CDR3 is CASSLAPGVTEAFF. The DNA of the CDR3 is TGTGCCAGCAGCTTAGCTCCGGGGGTAACTGAAGCTTTCTTT.